This T cell receptor beta chain stems from a study of blood T cell repertoires in COVID-19. CDR3 length: 16 residues. Data came from immunoSEQ multiplex PCR; TCRdb stores just in-frame clones and leaves some out. The repertoire holds 200,000 to 300,000 clones, just under 90% seen once, with about 4% in the top ten. Sequences were obtained from peripheral blood. This rearrangement joins TRBV21-1 to TRBJ1-4; the D segment call TRBD1 is taken from the table without a DNA check. TRBV21-1 is a pseudogene. The TCR was taken from a middle-aged woman with acute or convalescent COVID-19. CDR3 in DNA: TGTGCCAGCAGCACCGAGGGCGGCAGGGGGCGAGAAAAACTGTTTTTT. It is translated as CASSTEGGRGREKLFF.